This T cell receptor beta chain was sequenced during a study of blood T cells in healthy people across ages. Study results and limitations: Because donor CMV status was unknown, expanded clonotype changes were possibly confounded. Relative to aged donors, long-lived donors carried more naive CD4+ cells and displayed higher diversity.

Sample-barcoded 5' priming and a J-beta primer mix drove a second PCR of roughly 6 to 12 cycles. A minimum of 2.5 million CDR3-containing paired-end reads was obtained for each sample. TCRdb reprocessed the 5' RACE reads via MiXCR and lists one record per CDR3 protein. Of almost 1 million distinct CDR3 sequences in the sample, roughly 51% were seen once. The CDR3 is 10 residues long. V lost 8 bases to trimming and J lost 5 bases, with 7 bases between them. This clonotype was counted between two and nine times. Its antigen is not known. The source material was blood. The chain employs TRBV12-3 or TRBV12-4 and TRBJ2-7; D is uncertain. This sequence originates from a woman in her sixties or seventies in good health. The DNA for the CDR3 is TGTGCCAGCGGGCATAACGAGCAGTACTTC. Its translation is CASGHNEQYF.